Listed below are T cell receptor beta chains from one sample, sequenced in a study of CD8 T cells in Susac syndrome. TCRdb processed the immunoSEQ multiplex PCR reads anew with MiXCR; each CDR3 protein has one entry. The repertoire holds around 220,000 distinct CDR3 sequences, with 92% as singletons. Material: CD8+ T cells from PBMCs. These receptors originate from a human donor with multiple sclerosis. Each CDR3 is given with its conserved first and last residue.

CASSLGLGGVSYNSPLHF	TRBV5-6	TRBJ1-6	18
CASSPTSGTNTGELFF	TRBV4-2	TRBJ2-2	16
CASHAGGQETQYF	TRBV12-3/TRBV12-4	TRBJ2-5	13
CSVESGELFF	TRBV29-1	TRBJ2-2	10
CATSSTSGYYNEQFF	TRBV24-1	TRBJ2-1	15
CASSLMEAF	TRBV5-8	TRBJ1-1	9
CASSVGATGELFF	TRBV9	TRBJ2-2	13
CASSPSLKAGGNDNEQFF	TRBV7-6	TRBJ2-1	18
CASSLFAGLDTDTQYF	TRBV5-6	TRBJ2-3	16
CASMGLARNEQFF	TRBV19	TRBJ2-1	13
CASSPWTSGLSYNEQFF	TRBV3-1	TRBJ2-1	17
CSVRRLADYNEQFF	TRBV20-1	TRBJ2-1	14
CASSTQGWLETQYF	TRBV12-3/TRBV12-4	TRBJ2-5	14
CATSRITSGVHEQFF	TRBV15	TRBJ2-1	15
CASTQTQGMSNQPQHF	TRBV2	TRBJ1-5	16
CSARKRSRTEAFF	TRBV20-1	TRBJ1-1	13
CASSVLGASGEKLFF	TRBV13	TRBJ1-4	15
CASSPSGGNGNTIYF	TRBV9	TRBJ1-3	15
CASRLQGGTEAFF	TRBV27	TRBJ1-1	13
CASSPVPGGSNYGYTF	TRBV14	TRBJ1-2	16
CSAPREGKQFF	TRBV20-1	TRBJ2-1	11
CASSRRDTQYF	TRBV13	TRBJ2-3	11
CASSEEGMNTEAFF	TRBV2	TRBJ1-1	14
CAWRPSSSYEQYF	TRBV30	TRBJ2-7	13
CASSPQGANTEAFF	TRBV7-9	TRBJ1-1	14
CATSGRAGGSNRNTGELFF	TRBV24-1	TRBJ2-2	19
CASSVDGLAGGSTDTQYF	TRBV9	TRBJ2-3	18
CSAITWDGQPQHF	TRBV29-1	TRBJ1-5	13
CSARGGRQSGGYTF	TRBV20-1	TRBJ1-2	14
CASSTGSGLGETQYF	TRBV19	TRBJ2-5	15
CASSQDAGGYNEQFF	TRBV4-1	TRBJ2-1	15
CASSTGSTDTQYF	TRBV10-1	TRBJ2-3	13
CSVLGPSSYEQYF	TRBV29-1	TRBJ2-7	13
CSRTGAPPPSTDTQYF	TRBV29-1	TRBJ2-3	16
CASRREWDRGLGYTF	TRBV2	TRBJ1-2	15
CASSIASSLTGNGYTF	TRBV19	TRBJ1-2	16
CASSLSRASGELFF	TRBV13	TRBJ2-2	14
CASSLTGLAYEQYF	TRBV5-6	TRBJ2-7	14
CASSWTGSFYGYTF	TRBV12-3/TRBV12-4	TRBJ1-2	14
CASSDSGLRMTEAFF	TRBV2	TRBJ1-1	15
CASSLTFGGDEQFF	TRBV7-3	TRBJ2-1	14
CAWSVLENRRRKNIQYF	TRBV30	TRBJ2-4	17
CASSVDYPPEAFF	TRBV7-9	TRBJ1-1	13
CAWRIRGLAPEQFF	TRBV30	TRBJ2-1	14
CASSPSEDNYGYTF	TRBV7-9	TRBJ1-2	14
CASSAAGPYEQYF	TRBV6-1	TRBJ2-7	13
CATNNPDTQYF	TRBV15	TRBJ2-3	11
CASSLATGMWTGELFF	TRBV12-3/TRBV12-4	TRBJ2-2	16
CASSQDGSGEKLFF	TRBV4-1	TRBJ1-4	14
CASSAGSQPQHF	TRBV5-6	TRBJ1-5	12